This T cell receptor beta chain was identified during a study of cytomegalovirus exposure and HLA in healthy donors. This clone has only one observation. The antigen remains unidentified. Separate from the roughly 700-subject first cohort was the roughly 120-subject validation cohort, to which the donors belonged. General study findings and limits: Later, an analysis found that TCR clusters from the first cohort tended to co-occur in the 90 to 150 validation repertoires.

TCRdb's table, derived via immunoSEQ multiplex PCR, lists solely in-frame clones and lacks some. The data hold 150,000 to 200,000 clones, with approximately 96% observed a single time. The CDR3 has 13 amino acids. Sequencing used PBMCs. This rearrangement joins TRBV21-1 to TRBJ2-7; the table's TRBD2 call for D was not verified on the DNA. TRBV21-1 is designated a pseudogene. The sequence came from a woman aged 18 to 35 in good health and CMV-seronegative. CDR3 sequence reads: CASSKIVLCEQYF. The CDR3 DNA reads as TGTGCCAGCAGCAAAATAGTTCTTTGCGAGCAGTACTTC.